Following are 32 T cell receptor beta chains from one sample sequenced in a study of blood T cell repertoires in COVID-19. Libraries were prepared by immunoSEQ multiplex PCR; TCRdb keeps only in-frame clonotypes and omits some of them. The sample contains under 140,000 clones, under 75% of which appear only once. Sequencing was done on a sample of peripheral blood. All receptors derive from a woman aged 55-69 years with acute or convalescent COVID-19.

J is TRBJ2-7 and V is TRBV7-2, with 8 bases aligning to TRBD1. With 4 bases clipped from V and 3 bases from J, the junction kept 2 bases outside the gene matches. CDR1 SGHTA and CDR2 FQGNSA come from the germline V gene. This CDR3 is 13 amino acids long. CDR3 region: CASSSDRGYEQYF. The CDR3 DNA sequence: TGTGCCAGCAGCTCCGACAGGGGCTACGAGCAGTACTTC.

This clone was counted a single time. The CDR3: CASSPVYNSPLHF. DNA of the CDR3: TGTGCCAGCAGCCCCGTTTATAATTCACCCCTCCACTTT. The chain employs TRBV14 and TRBJ1-6; D gene uncertain. This CDR3 contains 13 residues. CDR1 is SGHDN and CDR2 is FVKESK in the germline V gene. V was pared by 4 bases and J by 4 bases, with 5 bases between.

V usage is TRBV12-3 or TRBV12-4 and J usage is TRBJ2-5; possible D gene TRBD2, 6 bases. The CDR3 spans 12 residues. Trimming removed 3 bases from V and 5 bases from J, with 7 bases in between. The CDR3 region is CASSFGGETQYF. The CDR3 bases are TGTGCCAGCAGTTTTGGGGGGGAGACCCAGTACTTC.

The chain uses TRBV5-4 and TRBJ1-6, with D hard to call. Germline loops: CDR1 SGHNT, CDR2 YYREEE (reference sequence). V gave up 7 bases and J gave up 8 bases, with 13 bases separating them. The CDR3 is 13 amino acids. CDR3 sequence (DNA): TGTGCCAGCGCTTTTTTGAGGGATTCACCCCTCCACTTT. Protein product: CASAFLRDSPLHF.

The chain is built from TRBV5-4 and TRBJ1-2, with 8 bases fitting TRBD1. Germline assignment: CDR1 SGHNT and CDR2 YYREEE (reference sequence). The CDR3 has 14 residues. The trim removed 4 bases at V and 4 bases at J, leaving 6 bases unmatched. The CDR3: CASSPTGDFYGYTF. DNA for the CDR3: TGTGCCAGCAGCCCGACAGGGGACTTCTATGGCTACACCTTC.

Only a few counts were recorded for this clone. V usage is TRBV10-3 and J usage is TRBJ2-7; 7 bases match TRBD2. CDR3 length equals 16 residues. Germline V gene data show CDR1 as ENHRY and CDR2 as SYGVKD. Unmatched junction bases numbered 11, after V lost 6 bases and J lost 0 bases. The CDR3 nucleotides are TGTGCCATCAGGGTAGATTCCCCTAGCGGCTCCTACGAGCAGTACTTC. Translation: CAIRVDSPSGSYEQYF.

V gene TRBV11-2 combines with J gene TRBJ1-1, with 7 positions matching TRBD1. Germline values: CDR1 SGHAT, CDR2 FQNNGV. Unmatched junction bases numbered 7, after V lost 6 bases and J lost 6 bases. This CDR3 region has 13 residues. This chain's CDR3 is CASSPTQGAEAFF. The CDR3, as DNA: TGTGCCAGCAGTCCCACCCAGGGGGCTGAAGCTTTCTTT.

V and J are TRBV6-5 and TRBJ1-2; no clear D gene. Trimming took 0 bases from V and 0 from J, leaving 11 bases between them. Germline values: CDR1 MNHEY, CDR2 SVGAGI. This CDR3 has 16 amino acids. The CDR3 spells CASSYSRGRANYGYTF. As DNA, the CDR3 is TGTGCCAGCAGTTACTCGAGAGGGAGGGCTAACTATGGCTACACCTTC.

This chain joins TRBV28 and TRBJ2-5, with D possibly TRBD1 on 6 matching bases. Germline V gives CDR1 MDHEN, CDR2 SYDVKM. This CDR3 has 17 amino acids. The V gene lost 1 base and the J gene lost 4 bases, with 19 bases spanning the gap. The CDR3 loop is CASSLSWQGMGRETQYF. The CDR3 nucleotides read TGTGCCAGCAGTTTATCATGGCAGGGGATGGGTAGAGAGACCCAGTACTTC.

The chain combines TRBV10-2 with TRBJ2-7; TRBD1 agrees at 7 bases. Germline values: CDR1 WSHSY, CDR2 SAAADI. CDR3 length equals 16 residues. Trimming cost V 6 bases and J 0 bases; bases outside gene matches: 11. For the CDR3, the DNA is TGCGCCAGCAGCGATAACAGGGGTTCTAGCTCCTACGAGCAGTACTTC. This encodes CASSDNRGSSSYEQYF.

The rearrangement links TRBV19 to TRBJ1-5, with unresolved D. The CDR3 totals 17 residues. Germline V gives CDR1 LNHDA, CDR2 SQIVND (reference sequence). Trimming removed 9 bases from V and 0 bases from J, with 21 bases in between. The CDR3 DNA sequence: TGTGCCAGCCGAGTTTCGGGGTCAGTTTATAGCAATCAGCCCCAGCATTTT. The encoded protein is CASRVSGSVYSNQPQHF.

This clone was found a few times. The V and J genes are TRBV11-2 and TRBJ1-5, with 7 bases aligning to TRBD1. The germline CDR1 and CDR2 sequences are SGHAT and FQNNGV. After removal of 3 bases from V and 7 bases from J, the junction contained 15 bases not matched to a gene. CDR3 length: 17 amino acids. In DNA form, the CDR3 reads TGTGCCAGCAGCTTTGAGGGTCGGGCAGGGGGATGGCAGCCCCAGCATTTT. Translated, it gives CASSFEGRAGGWQPQHF.

The rearrangement links TRBV19 to TRBJ2-1; 10 positions match TRBD2. This CDR3 spans 16 amino acids. CDR1 is LNHDA and CDR2 is SQIVND in the germline V gene (reference sequence). With 3 bases clipped from V and 0 bases from J, the junction kept 2 bases outside the gene matches. The CDR3 DNA is TGTGCCAGTAGTATTAGCGGGGGGTCCTCCTACAATGAGCAGTTCTTC. Protein: CASSISGGSSYNEQFF.

This chain's CDR3 is CASTTGTGVLLYGYTF. DNA of the CDR3: TGTGCCAGCACAACCGGGACAGGGGTCCTTTTATATGGCTACACCTTC. The chain carries TRBV7-8 and TRBJ1-2; 10 positions match TRBD1. Germline assignment: CDR1 SGHVS and CDR2 FQNEAQ. This CDR3 region has 16 residues. The trim removed 7 bases at V and 5 bases at J, leaving 13 bases unmatched.

The V gene is TRBV12-3 or TRBV12-4, the J gene TRBJ2-7; D remains ambiguous. This CDR3 contains 11 residues. The V end lost 2 bases, the J end lost 4 bases, and 3 bases lay between the germline ends. As DNA, the CDR3 is TGTGCCAGCAGTTTACAATACGAGCAGTACTTC. This translates into CASSLQYEQYF.

V and J are TRBV7-8 and TRBJ2-1, with TRBD1 identical over 10 bases. Germline assignment: CDR1 SGHVS and CDR2 FQNEAQ. The CDR3 extends over 15 amino acids. V was clipped by 6 bases and J by 7 bases; unmatched bases: 9. CDR3 DNA sequence: TGTGCCAGCAGACACCGGGACAGGGGAGTTAATGAGCAGTTCTTC. This gives the protein CASRHRDRGVNEQFF. The whole variable domain, filled in from reference TRBV7-8 and TRBJ2-1, reads GAGVSQSPRYKVAKRGQDVALRCDPISGHVSLFWYQQALGQGPEFLTYFQNEAQLDKSGLPSDRFFAERPEGSVSTLKIQRTQQEDSAVYLCASRHRDRGVNEQFFGPGTRLTVL.

This chain uses TRBV14 with TRBJ2-5; D remains ambiguous. V lost 0 bases and J lost 2, with 16 bases in between. There are 17 residues in the CDR3. The V gene's germline CDR1 is SGHDN and CDR2 FVKESK. The CDR3 sequence is CASSQERSRRVQETQYF. For the CDR3, the DNA is TGTGCCAGCAGCCAAGAACGAAGTCGTCGGGTACAAGAGACCCAGTACTTC.

The rearrangement links TRBV5-1 to TRBJ1-5; TRBD1 might be the D (5 bases). V shed 3 bases and J shed 4 bases, with 14 bases lying between them. This CDR3 is built from 15 residues. The V gene's germline CDR1 is SGHRS and CDR2 YFSETQ. In DNA form, the CDR3 reads TGCGCCAGCAGCTCGGCGGCGGGGCCTAATCAGCCCCAGCATTTT. This translates into CASSSAAGPNQPQHF. The full variable domain, with the rest looked up from reference TRBV5-1 and TRBJ1-5, is KAGVTQTPRYLIKTRGQQVTLSCSPISGHRSVSWYQQTPGQGLQFLFEYFSETQRNKGNFPGRFSGRQFSNSRSEMNVSTLELGDSALYLCASSSAAGPNQPQHFGDGTRLSIL.

The J gene is TRBJ1-6, the V gene TRBV6-5, with TRBD1 as a possible D gene (6 bases). The CDR3 is made up of 15 amino acids. The germline V gene has CDR1 MNHEY and CDR2 SVGAGI. Trimming removed 4 bases from V and 4 bases from J, with 11 bases in between. The CDR3 reads CASSSMGQYNSPLHF. The CDR3 DNA follows: TGTGCCAGCAGTTCTATGGGACAATATAATTCACCCCTCCACTTT.

This chain links TRBV6-6 with TRBJ1-1, with 9 bases lining up with TRBD1. The CDR3 length is 15 residues. The germline gives CDR1 MNHNY, CDR2 SVGAGI (reference sequence). The J segment lost 5 bases and the V segment lost 4 bases, leaving 8 bases of the junction unmatched. CDR3 in amino acids: CASSSSTGGSTEAFF. The CDR3 DNA is TGTGCCAGCAGTTCGTCGACAGGGGGGAGTACTGAAGCTTTCTTT.

The genes are TRBV6-5 and TRBJ1-2, with TRBD1 as a possible D gene (6 bases). V lost 7 bases, J lost 3 bases, and 15 bases lay in between. Germline-derived CDR1 and CDR2 are MNHEY and SVGAGI. The CDR3 runs to 14 residues. The CDR3 sequence is CASKRTGTDYGYTF. The CDR3 nucleotides read TGTGCCAGCAAAAGAACAGGGACCGACTATGGCTACACCTTC.

This clone was observed a handful of times. The V and J genes are TRBV28 and TRBJ1-3, with unresolved D. Trimming removed 2 bases from V and 4 bases from J, with 12 bases in between. This CDR3 spans 15 amino acids. Germline CDR1 is MDHEN and CDR2 is SYDVKM. This CDR3 is CASSLDAGSGNTIYF. The CDR3 DNA is TGTGCCAGCAGTTTAGATGCGGGGAGCGGAAACACCATATATTTT.

The chain combines TRBV7-9 with TRBJ2-1; TRBD2 is a possible D gene (5 bases). V was clipped by 5 bases and J by 6 bases, with 17 bases between them. Germline V lookup: CDR1 SEHNR, CDR2 FQNEAQ (reference sequence). This CDR3 is 15 amino acids long. CDR3 DNA sequence: TGTGCCAGCAGCCAACCTCCCGGGATTCTCAATGAGCAGTTCTTC. Its protein is CASSQPPGILNEQFF.

V is TRBV29-1 and J is TRBJ2-1; 15 bases are shared with TRBD2. V lost 7 bases, J lost 10 bases, and 5 bases stayed unmatched. Germline CDR1 SQVTM, CDR2 ANQGSEA. The CDR3 is 13 amino acids. The chain's CDR3 is CSAEGLAGGEQFF. The CDR3 nucleotides read TGCAGCGCCGAAGGACTAGCGGGGGGGGAGCAGTTCTTC.

The CDR3 sequence: CASSPAPSGGRSSYNEQFF. The CDR3, as DNA: TGTGCCAGCAGTCCGGCACCTAGCGGGGGGCGAAGCTCCTACAATGAGCAGTTCTTC. The J gene is TRBJ2-1, the V gene TRBV7-9, with 11 bases aligning to TRBD2. J gave up 0 bases and V 6 bases, and 13 bases lay outside the gene matches. Germline values: CDR1 SEHNR, CDR2 FQNEAQ (reference sequence). This CDR3 region has 19 residues.

The V and J genes are TRBV6-2 or TRBV6-3 and TRBJ1-2, with 8 bases that match TRBD1. Germline loops: CDR1 MNHEY, CDR2 SVGEGT. The V segment lost 2 bases and the J segment 2 bases; nucleotides outside the gene matches: 4. The CDR3 loop spans 15 amino acids. CDR3 sequence (DNA): TGTGCCAGCAGTTACCCGGGACAGGCAAACTATGGCTACACCTTC. Its translation is CASSYPGQANYGYTF.

The genes are TRBV14 and TRBJ1-4; D possibly corresponds to TRBD1 (6 bases). The germline CDR1 and CDR2 sequences are SGHDN and FVKESK. V was pared by 3 bases and J by 5 bases, with 16 bases between. The CDR3 length is 16 residues. CDR3 sequence: CASSQGTGQINEKLFF. The DNA of the CDR3 is TGTGCCAGCAGCCAGGGAACGGGACAAATAAATGAAAAACTGTTTTTT.

The chain carries TRBV28 and TRBJ2-7; 9 bases agree with TRBD1. The CDR3 extends over 14 amino acids. Germline loops: CDR1 MDHEN, CDR2 SYDVKM. V gave up 2 bases and J gave up 3 bases; unmatched junction bases: 2. In DNA form, the CDR3 reads TGTGCCAGCAGTTTACCGGGACAGGGCTACGAGCAGTACTTC. Translated: CASSLPGQGYEQYF.

V gene TRBV29-1 combines with J gene TRBJ1-2; D possibly corresponds to TRBD1 (6 bases). Germline V lookup: CDR1 SQVTM, CDR2 ANQGSEA. V was clipped by 6 bases and J by 4 bases, with 15 bases between them. The CDR3 sequence is 13 residues long. The CDR3 DNA sequence: TGCAGCGTCCTGGAGCAGGGGTCCTATGGCTACACCTTC. It yields the protein CSVLEQGSYGYTF.

The chain employs TRBV7-9 and TRBJ1-2; weak D call: TRBD1 (6 bases). The CDR3 has 15 residues. V was pared by 2 bases and J by 3 bases, with 13 bases between. Germline loops: CDR1 SEHNR, CDR2 FQNEAQ (reference sequence). The CDR3 here is CASSLRDRRDYGYTF. The CDR3 coding sequence is TGTGCCAGCAGCTTAAGAGACAGGCGGGACTATGGCTACACCTTC.

The V call is TRBV10-3, the J call TRBJ1-5, with 8 bases matching TRBD1. In germline, CDR1 is ENHRY, CDR2 SYGVKD. The CDR3 extends over 14 amino acids. The J segment lost 5 bases and the V segment lost 4 bases, leaving 4 bases of the junction unmatched. The CDR3 sequence is CAISVTGGDQPQHF. CDR3 sequence (DNA): TGTGCCATCAGTGTAACAGGGGGGGATCAGCCCCAGCATTTT.

The chain combines TRBV27 with TRBJ2-1; 10 bases agree with TRBD2. This CDR3 has 14 amino acids. Germline assignment: CDR1 MNHEY and CDR2 SMNVEV (reference sequence). Germline trimming cut 7 bases from V and 8 bases from J; bases unmatched to any gene: 8. CDR3 sequence (DNA): TGTGCCAGCAAGGGCCAGCGGGGGGGGTATGAGCAGTTCTTC. Its protein product is CASKGQRGGYEQFF.